This record looks at one T cell receptor (beta chain) sequence and its context. This sample was included in a study of blood T cell repertoires in COVID-19. Measured with immunoSEQ multiplex PCR; TCRdb has only the in-frame clones, and not every one. The sample has approximately 180,000 clones; 70% to 85% are singletons. CDR1 and CDR2 (germline): LNHDA, SQIVND (reference sequence). Trimming stripped 6 bases from V and 0 bases from J, with 12 bases between. This CDR3 contains 15 residues. The sequence derives from a woman aged 60-75 years with acute COVID-19. The V and J genes are TRBV19 and TRBJ2-1; possibly TRBD1 for D (6 bases). Sequencing was performed on PBMCs or T cells enriched from blood (not recorded which). Here the CDR3 DNA reads TGTGCCAGTAGATCAGACAGGAGCTCCTACAATGAGCAGTTCTTC. Its protein is CASRSDRSSYNEQFF.